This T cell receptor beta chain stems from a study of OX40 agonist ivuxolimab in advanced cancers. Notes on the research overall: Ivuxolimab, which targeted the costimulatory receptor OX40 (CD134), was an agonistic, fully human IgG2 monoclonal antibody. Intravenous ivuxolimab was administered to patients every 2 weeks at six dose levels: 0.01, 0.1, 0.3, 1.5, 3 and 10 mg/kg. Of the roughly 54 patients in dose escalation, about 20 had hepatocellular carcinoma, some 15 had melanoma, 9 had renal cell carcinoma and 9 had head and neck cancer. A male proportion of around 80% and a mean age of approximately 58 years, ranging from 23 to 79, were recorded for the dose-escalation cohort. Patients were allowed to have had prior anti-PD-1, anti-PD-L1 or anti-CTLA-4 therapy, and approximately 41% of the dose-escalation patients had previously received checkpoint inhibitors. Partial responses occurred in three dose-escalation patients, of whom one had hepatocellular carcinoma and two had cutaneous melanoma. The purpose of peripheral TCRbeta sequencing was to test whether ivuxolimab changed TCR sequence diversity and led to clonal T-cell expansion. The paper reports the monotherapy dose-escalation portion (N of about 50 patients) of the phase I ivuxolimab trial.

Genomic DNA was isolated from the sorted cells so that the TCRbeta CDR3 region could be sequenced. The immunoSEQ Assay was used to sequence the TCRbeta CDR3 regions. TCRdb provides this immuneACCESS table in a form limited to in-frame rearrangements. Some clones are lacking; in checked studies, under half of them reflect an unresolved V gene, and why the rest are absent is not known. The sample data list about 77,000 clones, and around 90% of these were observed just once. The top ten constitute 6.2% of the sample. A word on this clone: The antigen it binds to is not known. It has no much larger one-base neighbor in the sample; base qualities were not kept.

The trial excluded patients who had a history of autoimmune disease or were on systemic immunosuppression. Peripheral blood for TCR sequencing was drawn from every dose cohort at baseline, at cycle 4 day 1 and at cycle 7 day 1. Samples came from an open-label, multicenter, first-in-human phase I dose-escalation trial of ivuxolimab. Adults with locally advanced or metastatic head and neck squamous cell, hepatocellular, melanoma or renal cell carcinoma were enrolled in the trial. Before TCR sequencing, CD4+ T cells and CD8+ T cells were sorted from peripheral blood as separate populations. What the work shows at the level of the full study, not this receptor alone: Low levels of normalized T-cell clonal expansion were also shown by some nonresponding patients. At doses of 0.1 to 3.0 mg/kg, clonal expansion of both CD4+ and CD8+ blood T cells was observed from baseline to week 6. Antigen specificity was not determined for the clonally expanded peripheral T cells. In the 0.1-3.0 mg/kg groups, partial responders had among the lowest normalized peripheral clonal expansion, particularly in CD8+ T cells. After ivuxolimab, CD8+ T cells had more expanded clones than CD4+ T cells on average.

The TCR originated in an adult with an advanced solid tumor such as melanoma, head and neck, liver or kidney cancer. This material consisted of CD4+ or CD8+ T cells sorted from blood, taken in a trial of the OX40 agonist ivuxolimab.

The CDR3 protein: CASSEFPGQASYEQYF. DNA sequence: TGCGCCAGCAGTGAATTCCCGGGACAGGCCTCGTACGAGCAGTACTTC. The chain joins TRBV5-1 to TRBJ2-7; the junction holds 8 bases that match TRBD1. From the cysteine up to the phenylalanine, the CDR3 has a length of 16 residues. Only the CDR3 DNA stays, 48 bases, in frame from base 1. The germline V gene provides CDR1 SGHRS and CDR2 YFSETQ. Germline trimming: 5 bases from V, 4 bases from J; junction bases outside gene matches: 14.